Given below is one T cell receptor (beta chain) in context. Assay used: immunoSEQ multiplex PCR; TCRdb lists only in-frame clones, some missing. The profile shows tens of thousands of clones, roughly 88% of them singletons. This sample was taken from a study of blood T cell repertoires in COVID-19. About the research overall: Sources were T cells, B-cell-depleted T cells, or PBMCs; the material itself was cDNA or gDNA.

This CDR3 region has 15 residues. The ends lost 5 bases at V and 6 bases at J; junction bases unmatched: 6. In germline, CDR1 is KGHSH, CDR2 LQKENI. V gene TRBV18 combines with J gene TRBJ1-5; 11 bases align to TRBD1. Material for sequencing was peripheral blood. The receptor was derived from a woman aged 80 or over with acute or convalescent COVID-19. The CDR3 sequence: CASSYGQGAGQPQHF. For the CDR3, the DNA is TGTGCCAGCTCATACGGACAGGGGGCAGGTCAGCCCCAGCATTTT.